These 7 T cell receptor beta chains came from one sample sequenced in a study of Ad26.COV2.S vaccination and SARS-CoV-2 variants (dated by TCRdb to the early 2020s). Library construction relied on the immunoSEQ multiplex PCR assay. TCRdb retrieved this table from immuneACCESS and kept in-frame rearrangements only. Not all clones are present; in checked studies, unresolved V genes account for under half, and no reason is known for the remainder. The sample profile shows 300,000 to 350,000 clones; around 89% of them were found once. The ten biggest clones cover around 6.4% of the sample. Interpreted using the paper, the treatment or condition label stands for: roughly 19 received Ad26.COV2.S at low or high dose, single or two shots; a few received placebo; per-sample allocation not given. Repertoires of vaccine and placebo recipients were sequenced from samples collected on day 63 after the first injection.

The specimen comprised peripheral blood, sampled in a trial of Ad26.COV2.S vaccine versus placebo. These receptors originate from a person between 18 and 65 years old who received the Ad26.COV2.S COVID-19 vaccine or a placebo.

This sequence joins TRBV5-1 and TRBJ1-4, with unresolved D. CDR3 size: 13 residues. The V gene lost 0 bases and the J gene lost 4 bases, with 4 bases spanning the gap. Germline loops: CDR1 SGHRS, CDR2 YFSETQ. DNA of the CDR3: TGCGCCAGCAGCTTGGCTCATAATGAAAAACTGTTTTTT. This translates into CASSLAHNEKLFF.

This rearrangement joins TRBV11-2 to TRBJ2-7, with D perhaps TRBD2 (7 bases). The germline V and J ends were trimmed by 5 bases and 6 bases, with 14 bases remaining between them. Germline CDR1 and CDR2: SGHAT and FQNNGV. This CDR3 is built from 13 residues. The chain's CDR3 is CASSRGGGLEQYF. Here the CDR3 DNA reads TGTGCCAGCAGCAGAGGGGGGGGACTCGAGCAGTACTTC.

The V gene is TRBV9, the J gene TRBJ2-1; 8 nucleotides align to TRBD1. V shed 4 bases and J 2 bases; nucleotides not matched to a gene: 8. Germline lookup yields CDR1 SGDLS and CDR2 YYNGEE. The CDR3 runs 16 residues. The CDR3 loop is CASSLEGQVAYNEQFF. CDR3 nucleotides: TGTGCCAGCAGCCTAGAGGGACAGGTAGCCTACAATGAGCAGTTCTTC.

This clone was recorded a few times. This sequence joins TRBV5-1 and TRBJ2-3; no reliable D call. The CDR3 spans 15 residues. V was cut by 0 bases and J by 0 bases, with 8 bases left in between. The germline gives CDR1 SGHRS, CDR2 YFSETQ. The CDR3 sequence is CASSLGPESTDTQYF. The CDR3 DNA reads TGCGCCAGCAGCTTGGGGCCCGAGAGCACAGATACGCAGTATTTT.

This clone has only one observation. The chain joins TRBV7-2 to TRBJ2-2; D is undetermined. Per germline, CDR1 SGHTA and CDR2 FQGNSA. The CDR3 sequence is 14 residues long. The V and J ends lost 3 bases and 0 bases respectively, with 5 bases between them. Here the CDR3 reads CASSLNANTGELFF. The CDR3 DNA reads TGTGCCAGCAGCTTGAACGCGAACACCGGGGAGCTGTTTTTT.

The V gene is TRBV29-1, the J gene TRBJ2-1; TRBD1 might be the D (6 bases). The V gene lost 6 bases and the J gene lost 6 bases, with 12 bases spanning the gap. CDR1 SQVTM and CDR2 ANQGSEA come from the germline V gene. This CDR3 contains 12 residues. CDR3 sequence: CSVRTALNEQFF. For the CDR3, the DNA is TGCAGCGTGAGGACAGCGCTCAATGAGCAGTTCTTC.

V is TRBV27 and J is TRBJ2-6; D might be TRBD1 (5 bases). In germline, CDR1 is MNHEY, CDR2 SMNVEV (reference sequence). The CDR3 spans 16 residues. Trimming removed 5 bases at V and 1 base at J, with 12 bases between. The DNA for the CDR3 is TGTGCCAGCAGTGCGCTCCAGGGTTCTGGGGCCAACGTCCTGACTTTC. Protein sequence: CASSALQGSGANVLTF. Complete variable domain (other parts from reference TRBV27 and TRBJ2-6): EAQVTQNPRYLITVTGKKLTVTCSQNMNHEYMSWYRQDPGLGLRQIYYSMNVEVTDKGDVPEGYKVSRKEKRNFPLILESPSPNQTSLYFCASSALQGSGANVLTFGAGSRLTVL.